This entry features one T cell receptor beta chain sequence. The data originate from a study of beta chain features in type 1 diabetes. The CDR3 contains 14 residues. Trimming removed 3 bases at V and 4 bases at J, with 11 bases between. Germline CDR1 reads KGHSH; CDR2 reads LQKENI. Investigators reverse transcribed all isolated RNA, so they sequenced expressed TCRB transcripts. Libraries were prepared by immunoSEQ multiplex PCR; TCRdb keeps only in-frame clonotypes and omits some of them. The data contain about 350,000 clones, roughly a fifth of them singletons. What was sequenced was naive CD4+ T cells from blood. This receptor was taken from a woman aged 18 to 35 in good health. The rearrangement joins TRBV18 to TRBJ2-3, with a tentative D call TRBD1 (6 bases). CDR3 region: CASSPQGRADTQYF. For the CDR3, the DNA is TGTGCCAGCTCACCTCAGGGGCGGGCAGATACGCAGTATTTT.